A selection of T cell receptor beta chains follows, all from one sample in a study of blood T cell repertoires in COVID-19. Using immunoSEQ multiplex PCR, the repertoire was profiled, and TCRdb retains in-frame clones only, with some absent. The table has about 270,000 clones, 75% to 90% seen once. The specimen sequenced was PBMCs or T cells enriched from blood (not recorded which). All receptors come from a woman aged 18-29 years who had recovered from COVID-19. The CDR3 runs from the conserved cysteine through the conserved F or W. A D gene is named only where the DNA matches it firmly. Some rows have no size entry. The others give once, few or many, or a class for an expanded clone.

V gene: TRBV5-1
D gene: -
J gene: TRBJ2-3
clone size: -
CDR3 DNA: TGCGCCAGCAGCACCTCAGGGATGGGAGATACGCAGTATTTT
CDR3 protein: CASSTSGMGDTQYF

V gene: TRBV6-5
D gene: TRBD2
J gene: TRBJ2-5
clone size: once
CDR3 DNA: TGTGCCAGCACGATAGCGGGGGGTAAAGAGACCCAGTACTTC
CDR3 protein: CASTIAGGKETQYF

V gene: TRBV30
D gene: TRBD1
J gene: TRBJ2-7
clone size: -
CDR3 DNA: TGTGCCTGGAGTCTAACGGACAGGATGGAGCAGTACTTC
CDR3 protein: CAWSLTDRMEQYF

V gene: TRBV7-2
D gene: -
J gene: TRBJ1-5
clone size: -
CDR3 DNA: TGTGCCAGCAGCTTAGGACGGGGAGGGCAGCCCCAGCATTTT
CDR3 protein: CASSLGRGGQPQHF

V gene: TRBV7-9
D gene: TRBD1
J gene: TRBJ1-1
clone size: -
CDR3 DNA: TGTGCCAGCAGCTTGACAGGGAAGTTCGCTGAAGCTTTCTTT
CDR3 protein: CASSLTGKFAEAFF

V gene: TRBV9
D gene: -
J gene: TRBJ2-3
clone size: -
CDR3 DNA: TGTGCCAGCAGCGTACGGGGGTCCGTCGCAGATACGCAGTATTTT
CDR3 protein: CASSVRGSVADTQYF

V gene: TRBV3-1/TRBV3-2
D gene: -
J gene: TRBJ2-5
clone size: -
CDR3 DNA: TGTGCCAGCAGCCAAGGGCTCCTCCAAGAGACCCAGTACTTC
CDR3 protein: CASSQGLLQETQYF

V gene: TRBV30
D gene: -
J gene: TRBJ1-1
clone size: -
CDR3 DNA: TGTGCCTGGACGACCCAGGTGAGCACTGAAGCTTTCTTT
CDR3 protein: CAWTTQVSTEAFF

V gene: TRBV5-1
D gene: -
J gene: TRBJ1-3
clone size: -
CDR3 DNA: TGCGCCAGCAGCTTACAGGGTCAAAGTGGAAACACCATATATTTT
CDR3 protein: CASSLQGQSGNTIYF

V gene: TRBV27
D gene: -
J gene: TRBJ1-5
clone size: once
CDR3 DNA: TGTGCCAGCAGCCCCCGAGGAGGACTGGGAATAGGGGGTGGCAATCAGCCCCAGCATTTT
CDR3 protein: CASSPRGGLGIGGGNQPQHF

V gene: TRBV7-2
D gene: TRBD1
J gene: TRBJ1-2
clone size: -
CDR3 DNA: TGTGCCAGCAGCTTAGGGGGGACAGTCCCCTATGGCTACACCTTC
CDR3 protein: CASSLGGTVPYGYTF

V gene: TRBV11-1
D gene: TRBD2
J gene: TRBJ2-7
clone size: -
CDR3 DNA: TGTGCCAGCAGCTTCTCTAGCGGAGCGCGCTACGAGCAGTACTTC
CDR3 protein: CASSFSSGARYEQYF

V gene: TRBV11-2
D gene: TRBD2
J gene: TRBJ2-1
clone size: -
CDR3 DNA: TGTGCCAGCAGCTTAGATCTGAACCTAGCGGGCTCCTACAATGAGCAGTTCTTC
CDR3 protein: CASSLDLNLAGSYNEQFF

V gene: TRBV9
D gene: -
J gene: TRBJ1-2
clone size: -
CDR3 DNA: TGTGCCAGCAGCGTAGCTGACAGAGGCTATGGCTACACCTTC
CDR3 protein: CASSVADRGYGYTF

V gene: TRBV4-1
D gene: TRBD1
J gene: TRBJ1-2
clone size: -
CDR3 DNA: TGCGCCAGCAGCCAAGCGGGACAGGGGGCGAGGGGCTACACCTTC
CDR3 protein: CASSQAGQGARGYTF

V gene: TRBV4-1
D gene: -
J gene: TRBJ1-1
clone size: -
CDR3 DNA: TGCGCCAGCAGCCAACCAAGGCGGGCGACTGAAGCTTTCTTT
CDR3 protein: CASSQPRRATEAFF

V gene: TRBV5-4
D gene: -
J gene: TRBJ2-7
clone size: -
CDR3 DNA: TGTGCCAGCAGCTTGGTGGTAGGGGGGGGAGAGCAGTACTTC
CDR3 protein: CASSLVVGGGEQYF

V gene: TRBV20-1
D gene: TRBD2
J gene: TRBJ2-5
clone size: -
CDR3 DNA: TGCAGTGCTAGTTCGGGTCTAGCGGGTTTACAAGAGACCCAGTACTTC
CDR3 protein: CSASSGLAGLQETQYF

V gene: TRBV5-4
D gene: TRBD2
J gene: TRBJ2-3
clone size: -
CDR3 DNA: TGTGCCAGCAGTACTGGGGGTCTAGCGGACACAGATACGCAGTATTTT
CDR3 protein: CASSTGGLADTDTQYF

V gene: TRBV19
D gene: -
J gene: TRBJ1-2
clone size: -
CDR3 DNA: TGTGCCAGTAGTAGGGAGAACAGGGTGAGCTACACCTTC
CDR3 protein: CASSRENRVSYTF

V gene: TRBV6-5
D gene: TRBD1
J gene: TRBJ1-2
clone size: -
CDR3 DNA: TGTGCCAGCAGTTCACCCGGGACAGTCTATGGCTACACCTTC
CDR3 protein: CASSSPGTVYGYTF

V gene: TRBV7-9
D gene: -
J gene: TRBJ2-7
clone size: -
CDR3 DNA: TGTGCCAGCAGCTTATTTGCAGGCAACGAGCAGTACTTC
CDR3 protein: CASSLFAGNEQYF

V gene: TRBV2
D gene: -
J gene: TRBJ1-2
clone size: -
CDR3 DNA: TGTGCCAGCAGAGACAGAAACTATGGCTACACCTTC
CDR3 protein: CASRDRNYGYTF

V gene: TRBV7-8
D gene: TRBD1
J gene: TRBJ1-5
clone size: -
CDR3 DNA: TGTGCCAGCAGCTTAGCTATAGGGACAGGGTCCCGCGGGGGTCAGCCCCAGCATTTT
CDR3 protein: CASSLAIGTGSRGGQPQHF

V gene: TRBV28
D gene: -
J gene: TRBJ1-6
clone size: -
CDR3 DNA: TGTGCCAGCAGTTCGGACACAAATTCACCCCTCCACTTT
CDR3 protein: CASSSDTNSPLHF

V gene: TRBV2
D gene: TRBD2
J gene: TRBJ2-1
clone size: -
CDR3 DNA: TGTGCCAGCTTAAGGACTAGCGGGAATGAGCAGTTCTTC
CDR3 protein: CASLRTSGNEQFF

V gene: TRBV28
D gene: TRBD1
J gene: TRBJ2-1
clone size: -
CDR3 DNA: TGTGCCAGCAGTTCACAGGGGGCCGGGTCCGATGAGCAGTTCTTC
CDR3 protein: CASSSQGAGSDEQFF

V gene: TRBV7-2
D gene: TRBD1
J gene: TRBJ1-2
clone size: once
CDR3 DNA: TGTGCCAGCAGGCTAACAGGGGAGACTAACTATGGCTACACCTTC
CDR3 protein: CASRLTGETNYGYTF